This TCR beta chain appears in the sequencing data of a study of CD8+CD57+ T cells in acquired aplastic anemia. Study summary: Sorted CD4+ and CD8+ cells yielded DNA averaging approximately 3 ug.

Looked up from germline, CDR1 is SNHLY and CDR2 is FYNNEI. CDR3 length: 14 residues. Trimming cost V 10 bases and J 5 bases, with 21 bases left between them. Ten or more counts support this clonotype. By flow cytometry, patients selected for sequencing had shown an expansion of CD8+CD57+ cells. There were no patients without severe acquired aplastic anemia. Genomic DNA served as template for TCR beta VDJ and CDR3 profiling. TCRdb processed the reads anew with MiXCR; each CDR3 protein has one entry. Here the sample spans around 430,000 distinct CDR3 sequences, more than 25% being singletons. Sequences were obtained from sorted CD4+, CD8+, or CD8+CD57+ T cells (not recorded which) from PBMCs. V is TRBV2 and J is TRBJ2-7, with a tentative D call TRBD1 (5 bases). This clonotype was sampled from a human donor with aplastic anemia. The CDR3: CAKSRQGIVHEQYF. CDR3 nucleotides: TGTGCCAAAAGCCGGCAGGGTATAGTCCACGAGCAGTACTTC.